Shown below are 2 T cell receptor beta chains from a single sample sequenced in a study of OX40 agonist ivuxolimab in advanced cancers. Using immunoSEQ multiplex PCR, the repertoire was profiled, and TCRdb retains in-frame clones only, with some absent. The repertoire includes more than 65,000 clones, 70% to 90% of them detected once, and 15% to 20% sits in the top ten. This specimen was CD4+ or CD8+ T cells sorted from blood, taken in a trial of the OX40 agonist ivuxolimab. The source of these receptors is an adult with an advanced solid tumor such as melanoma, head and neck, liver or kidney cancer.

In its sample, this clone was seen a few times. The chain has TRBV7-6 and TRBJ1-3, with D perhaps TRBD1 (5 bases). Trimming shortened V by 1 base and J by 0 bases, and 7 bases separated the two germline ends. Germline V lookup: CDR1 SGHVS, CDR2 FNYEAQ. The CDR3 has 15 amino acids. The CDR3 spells CASSLGGISGNTIYF. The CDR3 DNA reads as TGTGCCAGCAGCTTAGGGGGCATCTCTGGAAACACCATATATTTT.

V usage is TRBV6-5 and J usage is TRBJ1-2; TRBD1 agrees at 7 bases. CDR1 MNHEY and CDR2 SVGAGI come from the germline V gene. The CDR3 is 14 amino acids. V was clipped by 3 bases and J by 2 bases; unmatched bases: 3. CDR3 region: CASSYAGGNYGYTF. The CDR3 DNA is TGTGCCAGCAGTTATGCAGGGGGGAACTATGGCTACACCTTC.